This T cell receptor beta chain was observed in a study of OX40 agonist ivuxolimab in advanced cancers. Study as a whole: Three partial responders included one hepatocellular carcinoma patient and two cutaneous melanoma patients.

V was cut by 5 bases and J by 3 bases, with 12 bases left in between. This CDR3 is built from 13 residues. Germline lookup yields CDR1 SQVTM and CDR2 ANQGSEA. Turning to this clone: The antigen remains unidentified.

TCRdb's copy holds only in-frame clones and misses some; the assay was immunoSEQ multiplex PCR. The sample has over 75,000 clones; more than 75% are singletons. The study's findings and limits: Antigen specificity remained undetermined for the expanded peripheral T cells. With doses of 0.1 to 3.0 mg/kg, CD4+ and CD8+ blood T cells had undergone clonal expansion by week 6.

The material sequenced was CD4+ or CD8+ T cells sorted from blood, taken in a trial of the OX40 agonist ivuxolimab. This receptor was taken from an adult with an advanced solid tumor such as melanoma, head and neck, liver or kidney cancer. The chain carries TRBV29-1 and TRBJ2-3; tentative D call: TRBD2 (5 bases). The CDR3 reads CSVSRDRTDTQYF. The CDR3 DNA reads TGCAGCGTTTCACGGGATAGAACAGATACGCAGTATTTT.